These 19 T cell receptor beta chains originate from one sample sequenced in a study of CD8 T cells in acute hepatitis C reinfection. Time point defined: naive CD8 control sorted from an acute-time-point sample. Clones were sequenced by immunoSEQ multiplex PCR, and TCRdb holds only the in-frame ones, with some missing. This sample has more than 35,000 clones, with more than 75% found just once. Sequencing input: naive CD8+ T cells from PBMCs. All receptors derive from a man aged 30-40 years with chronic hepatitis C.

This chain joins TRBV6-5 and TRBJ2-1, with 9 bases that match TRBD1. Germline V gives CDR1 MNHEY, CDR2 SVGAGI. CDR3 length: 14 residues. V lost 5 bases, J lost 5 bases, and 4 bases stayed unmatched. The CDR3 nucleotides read TGTGCCAGCAGTAAACAGGGGGCCCACAATGAGCAGTTCTTC. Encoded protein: CASSKQGAHNEQFF.

The CDR3 bases are TGTGCCAGCAGCGCCGGGACTAGCGATTACAATGAGCAGTTCTTC. This sequence encodes CASSAGTSDYNEQFF. The rearrangement joins TRBV5-6 to TRBJ2-1, with 10 bases lining up with TRBD2. Germline CDR1 reads SGHDT; CDR2 reads YYEEEE. After removal of 4 bases from V and 4 bases from J, the junction contained 5 bases not matched to a gene. The CDR3 has 15 residues.

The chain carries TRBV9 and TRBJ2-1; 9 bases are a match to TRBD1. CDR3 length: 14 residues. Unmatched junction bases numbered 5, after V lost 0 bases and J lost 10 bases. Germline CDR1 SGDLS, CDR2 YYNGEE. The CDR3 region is CASSVGDRVWEQFF. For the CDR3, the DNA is TGTGCCAGCAGCGTAGGGGACAGGGTATGGGAGCAGTTCTTC.

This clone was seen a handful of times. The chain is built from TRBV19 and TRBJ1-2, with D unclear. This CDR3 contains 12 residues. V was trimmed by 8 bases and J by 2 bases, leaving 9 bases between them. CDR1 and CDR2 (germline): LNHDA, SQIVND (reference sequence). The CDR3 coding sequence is TGTGCCAGTGGTGATTCAAACTATGGCTACACCTTC. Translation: CASGDSNYGYTF.

As DNA, the CDR3 is TGTGCCAGCAGCAAACAACTAGCGGAATACAATGAGCAGTTCTTC. The encoded protein is CASSKQLAEYNEQFF. This chain uses TRBV11-1 with TRBJ2-1, with 8 bases fitting TRBD2. The CDR3 runs 15 residues. Germline CDR1 is SGHAT and CDR2 is FQDESV (reference sequence). Germline trimming cut 5 bases from V and 4 bases from J; bases unmatched to any gene: 7.

In DNA, the CDR3 is TGTGCCAGCAATGGCGGGAGCTCGTCCAATGAGCAGTTCTTC. This sequence encodes CASNGGSSSNEQFF. V gene TRBV9 combines with J gene TRBJ2-1; 7 nucleotides agree with TRBD2. CDR3 size: 14 residues. With V trimmed by 6 bases and J by 6 bases, 9 bases remained unmatched. CDR1 is SGDLS, CDR2 YYNGEE, per germline.

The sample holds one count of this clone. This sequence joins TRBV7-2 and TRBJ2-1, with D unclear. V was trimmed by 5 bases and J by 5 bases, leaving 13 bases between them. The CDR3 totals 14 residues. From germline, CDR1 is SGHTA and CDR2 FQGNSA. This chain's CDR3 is CASSPSLPHNEQFF. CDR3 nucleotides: TGTGCCAGCAGCCCTAGTTTGCCGCACAATGAGCAGTTCTTC.

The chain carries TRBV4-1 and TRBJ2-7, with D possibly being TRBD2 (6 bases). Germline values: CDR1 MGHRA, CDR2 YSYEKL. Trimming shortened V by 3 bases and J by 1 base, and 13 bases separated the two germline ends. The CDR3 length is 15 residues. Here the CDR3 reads CASSQAAGSSYEQYF. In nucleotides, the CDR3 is TGCGCCAGCAGCCAGGCAGCGGGCTCATCCTACGAGCAGTACTTC.

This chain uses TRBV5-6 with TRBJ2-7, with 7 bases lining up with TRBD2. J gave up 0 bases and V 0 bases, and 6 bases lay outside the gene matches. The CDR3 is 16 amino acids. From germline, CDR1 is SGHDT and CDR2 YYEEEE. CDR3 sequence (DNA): TGTGCCAGCAGCTTGGCCCCAGCGGGGTTCTCCTACGAGCAGTACGTC. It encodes CASSLAPAGFSYEQYV.

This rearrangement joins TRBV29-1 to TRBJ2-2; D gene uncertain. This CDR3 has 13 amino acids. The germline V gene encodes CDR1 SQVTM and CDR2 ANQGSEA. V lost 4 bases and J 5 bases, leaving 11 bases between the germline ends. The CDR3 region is CSVAETYTGELFF. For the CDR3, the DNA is TGCAGCGTTGCAGAGACTTATACCGGGGAGCTGTTTTTT.

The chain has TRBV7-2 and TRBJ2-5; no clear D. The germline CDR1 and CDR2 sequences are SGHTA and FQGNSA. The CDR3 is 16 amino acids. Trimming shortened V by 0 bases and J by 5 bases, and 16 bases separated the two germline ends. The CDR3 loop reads CASSLASQRVGETQYF. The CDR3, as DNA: TGTGCCAGCAGCTTAGCTTCCCAACGGGTCGGGGAGACCCAGTACTTC.

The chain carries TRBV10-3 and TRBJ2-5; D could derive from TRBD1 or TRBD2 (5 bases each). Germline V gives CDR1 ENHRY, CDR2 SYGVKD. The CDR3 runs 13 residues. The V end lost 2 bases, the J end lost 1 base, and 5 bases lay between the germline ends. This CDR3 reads CAISEGGQETQYF. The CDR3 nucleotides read TGTGCCATCAGTGAGGGGGGCCAAGAGACCCAGTACTTC.

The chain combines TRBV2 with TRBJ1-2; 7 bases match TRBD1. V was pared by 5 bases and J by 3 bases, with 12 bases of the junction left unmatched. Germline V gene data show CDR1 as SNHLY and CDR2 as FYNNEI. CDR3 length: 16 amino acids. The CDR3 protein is CASSPRSQGEHYGYTF. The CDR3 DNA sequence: TGTGCCAGCAGTCCACGCTCCCAGGGGGAGCACTATGGCTACACCTTC.

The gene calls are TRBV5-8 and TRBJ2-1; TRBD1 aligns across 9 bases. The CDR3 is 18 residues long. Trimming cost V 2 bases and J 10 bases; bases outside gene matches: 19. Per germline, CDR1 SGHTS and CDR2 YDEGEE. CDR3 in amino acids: CASSFNHRGPPRVIEQFF. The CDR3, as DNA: TGTGCCAGCAGCTTCAATCACAGGGGGCCCCCCCGGGTTATCGAGCAGTTCTTC.

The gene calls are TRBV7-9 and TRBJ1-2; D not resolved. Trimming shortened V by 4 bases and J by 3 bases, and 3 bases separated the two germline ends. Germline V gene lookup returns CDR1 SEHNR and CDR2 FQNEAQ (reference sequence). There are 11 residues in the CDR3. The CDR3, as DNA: TGTGCCAGCAGCTGGGACTATGGCTACACCTTC. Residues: CASSWDYGYTF.

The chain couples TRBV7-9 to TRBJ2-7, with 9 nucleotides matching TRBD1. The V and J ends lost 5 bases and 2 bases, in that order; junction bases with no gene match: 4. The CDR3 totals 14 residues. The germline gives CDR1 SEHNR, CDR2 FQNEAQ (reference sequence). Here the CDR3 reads CASSPRTGAYEQYF. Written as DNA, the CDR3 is TGTGCCAGCAGCCCACGGACAGGGGCCTACGAGCAGTACTTC.

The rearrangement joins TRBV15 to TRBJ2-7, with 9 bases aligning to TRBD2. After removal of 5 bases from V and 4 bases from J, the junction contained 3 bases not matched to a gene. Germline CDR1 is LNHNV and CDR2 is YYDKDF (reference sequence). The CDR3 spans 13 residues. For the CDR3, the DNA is TGTGCCACCAGCTTAGCGGGAGCTTACGAGCAGTACTTC. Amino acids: CATSLAGAYEQYF. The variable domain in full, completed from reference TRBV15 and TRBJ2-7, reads DAMVIQNPRYQVTQFGKPVTLSCSQTLNHNVMYWYQQKSSQAPKLLFHYYDKDFNNEADTPDNFQSRRPNTSFCFLDIRSPGLGDTAMYLCATSLAGAYEQYFGPGTRLTVT.

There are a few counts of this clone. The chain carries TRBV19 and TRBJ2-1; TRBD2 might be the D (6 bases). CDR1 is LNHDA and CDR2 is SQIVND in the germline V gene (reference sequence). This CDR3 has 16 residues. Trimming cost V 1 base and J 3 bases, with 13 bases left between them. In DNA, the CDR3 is TGTGCCAGTAGTATAGGCACGGGAGTTGTCTACAATGAGCAGTTCTTC. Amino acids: CASSIGTGVVYNEQFF.

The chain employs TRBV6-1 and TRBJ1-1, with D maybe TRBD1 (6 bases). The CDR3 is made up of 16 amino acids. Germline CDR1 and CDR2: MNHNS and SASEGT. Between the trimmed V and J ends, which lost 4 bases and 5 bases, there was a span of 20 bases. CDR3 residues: CASSGVGQGPRTEAFF. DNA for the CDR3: TGTGCCAGCAGTGGGGTGGGTCAGGGGCCAAGGACTGAAGCTTTCTTT.